These 21 T cell receptor beta chains came from one sample sequenced in a study of radiotherapy plus CTLA-4 blockade in lung cancer. The table came from immunoSEQ multiplex PCR; TCRdb's copy has only in-frame clones and leaves some out. The table shows tens of thousands of clones, with about 77% occurring only once. The sample was peripheral blood, taken from a patient treated with radiotherapy plus ipilimumab. All receptors come from a human donor with non-small cell lung cancer who had stable disease on radiotherapy plus ipilimumab.

V usage is TRBV11-3 and J usage is TRBJ2-5, with D hard to call. V lost 3 bases, J lost 4 bases, and 6 bases lay in between. There are 12 residues in the CDR3. Germline V lookup: CDR1 SGHNT, CDR2 YENEEA. CDR3 residues: CASSFRRETQYF. The DNA for the CDR3 is TGTGCCAGCAGCTTTCGGAGAGAGACCCAGTACTTC.

V usage is TRBV30 and J usage is TRBJ2-5; TRBD1 matches 9 bases. CDR1 GTSNPN and CDR2 SVGIG come from the germline V gene (reference sequence). The length of the CDR3 is 14 residues. V trimming: 3 bases; J trimming: 4 bases; junction bases outside the gene matches: 6. CDR3 in DNA: TGTGCCTGGAGCTACAGGGGGCTTAGAGAGACCCAGTACTTC. Its protein product is CAWSYRGLRETQYF.

The chain links TRBV7-2 to TRBJ1-5; tentative D call: TRBD1 (6 bases). V was pared by 5 bases and J by 4 bases, with 15 bases between. This CDR3 comprises 15 residues. Germline V gene data show CDR1 as SGHTA and CDR2 as FQGNSA. DNA of the CDR3: TGTGCCAGCAGCCCCCTGAGACAGGAAAATCAGCCCCAGCATTTT. As protein: CASSPLRQENQPQHF.

The genes are TRBV15 and TRBJ2-3, with D maybe TRBD2 (6 bases). V lost 3 bases and J 4 bases, leaving 11 bases between the germline ends. The CDR3 is 14 amino acids. In germline, CDR1 is LNHNV, CDR2 YYDKDF (reference sequence). The CDR3 DNA reads TGTGCCACCAGCAGGGGTGGGACTGCAGATACGCAGTATTTT. Translation gives CATSRGGTADTQYF. The whole variable domain, remainder taken from reference TRBV15 and TRBJ2-3, is DAMVIQNPRYQVTQFGKPVTLSCSQTLNHNVMYWYQQKSSQAPKLLFHYYDKDFNNEADTPDNFQSRRPNTSFCFLDIRSPGLGDTAMYLCATSRGGTADTQYFGPGTRLTVL.

This chain links TRBV5-6 with TRBJ1-2, with 7 nucleotides matching TRBD1. The germline V gene has CDR1 SGHDT and CDR2 YYEEEE. The CDR3 is 14 amino acids. V was clipped by 3 bases and J by 7 bases; unmatched bases: 9. CDR3 bases: TGTGCCAGCAGCTGGGCCGGGACAGCTGGTGGCTACACCTTC. It is translated as CASSWAGTAGGYTF.

In its sample, this clone was seen once. The chain joins TRBV11-1 to TRBJ2-6, with 10 bases identical to TRBD2. The V gene end was trimmed by 6 bases and the J gene end by 0 bases; junction bases not matched to a gene: 8. CDR1 is SGHAT and CDR2 is FQDESV in the germline V gene (reference sequence). The CDR3 is 18 residues long. The CDR3 nucleotides are TGTGCCAGCAGACCGAGTAGCGGGGGGACCTCTGGGGCCAACGTCCTGACTTTC. Residues: CASRPSSGGTSGANVLTF. The whole variable domain, filled in from reference TRBV11-1 and TRBJ2-6, reads EAEVAQSPRYKITEKSQAVAFWCDPISGHATLYWYRQILGQGPELLVQFQDESVVDDSQLPKDRFSAERLKGVDSTLKIQPAELGDSAMYLCASRPSSGGTSGANVLTFGAGSRLTVL.

The rearrangement uses TRBV7-2 and TRBJ1-1; 9 bases map to TRBD1. Unmatched junction bases numbered 19, after V lost 6 bases and J lost 5 bases. This CDR3 has 18 amino acids. The germline gives CDR1 SGHTA, CDR2 FQGNSA. The CDR3 loop is CASSQTNVGTGYVTEAFF. DNA of the CDR3: TGTGCCAGCAGTCAAACCAATGTAGGGACAGGGTATGTTACTGAAGCTTTCTTT.

The rearrangement links TRBV5-6 to TRBJ2-2; D remains ambiguous. Between the trimmed V and J ends, which lost 2 bases and 7 bases, there was a span of 9 bases. The germline CDR1 and CDR2 sequences are SGHDT and YYEEEE. CDR3 length: 13 amino acids. The chain's CDR3 is CASSFFSNGELFF. The CDR3 DNA follows: TGTGCCAGCAGCTTCTTTAGCAACGGGGAGCTGTTTTTT. Supplemented by reference TRBV5-6 and TRBJ2-2, the full variable domain reads DAGVTQSPTHLIKTRGQQVTLRCSPKSGHDTVSWYQQALGQGPQFIFQYYEEEERQRGNFPDRFSGHQFPNYSSELNVNALLLGDSALYLCASSFFSNGELFFGEGSRLTVL.

In its sample, this clone was seen a few times. This sequence joins TRBV21-1 and TRBJ1-3; TRBD1, the table's D call, lacks a check against the DNA. TRBV21-1 is classified as a pseudogene. There are 16 residues in the CDR3. In DNA, the CDR3 is TGTGCCAGCGGTAGTAGGGGGCAAGGCTCTGGAAACACCATATATTTT. Translating gives CASGSRGQGSGNTIYF.

The CDR3 protein is CASRGTASYEQYF. As DNA, the CDR3 is TGTGCCAGCAGGGGGACAGCCTCCTACGAGCAGTACTTC. The gene calls are TRBV2 and TRBJ2-7; TRBD1 matches 7 bases. This CDR3 has 13 amino acids. After removal of 6 bases from V and 0 bases from J, the junction contained 2 bases not matched to a gene. CDR1 and CDR2 from the germline V gene are SNHLY and FYNNEI.

In this sample, this clone turned up a few times. The chain employs TRBV5-1 and TRBJ2-2; 8 bases fit TRBD1. This CDR3 comprises 15 residues. Germline values: CDR1 SGHRS, CDR2 YFSETQ. V lost 4 bases to trimming and J lost 3 bases; unmatched junction nucleotides: 5. The CDR3 DNA reads as TGCGCCAGCAGCGGGCGGACAGGGTACACCGGGGAGCTGTTTTTT. Translated, it gives CASSGRTGYTGELFF.

This clone was seen only once. This chain links TRBV19 with TRBJ1-5, with D tentatively TRBD1 (5 bases). Trimming cost V 4 bases and J 0 bases, with 13 bases left between them. Germline V CDR1 and CDR2: LNHDA, SQIVND (reference sequence). The CDR3 has 16 amino acids. CDR3 DNA: TGTGCCAGTAGTAGGGGGGGGTCGAATAGCAATCAGCCCCAGCATTTT. This gives the protein CASSRGGSNSNQPQHF.

This clone came up a few times. The chain couples TRBV5-4 to TRBJ2-5; TRBD2 is a possible D gene (5 bases). Germline loops: CDR1 SGHNT, CDR2 YYREEE (reference sequence). There are 15 residues in the CDR3. The ends were cut back, 0 bases at V and 1 base at J, with 10 bases in the middle. The CDR3: CASSLDGMFQETQYF. Here the CDR3 DNA reads TGTGCCAGCAGCTTGGACGGGATGTTCCAAGAGACCCAGTACTTC.

V and J are TRBV5-1 and TRBJ2-7, with 12 bases that match TRBD2. Trimming removed 0 bases from V and 2 bases from J; junction bases left unmatched: 12. The CDR3 runs 19 residues. Germline V gene data show CDR1 as SGHRS and CDR2 as YFSETQ. CDR3 DNA sequence: TGCGCCAGCAGCTTGGAACCACCTGGGACTAGCGGGTACACCTACGAGCAGTACTTC. The encoded protein is CASSLEPPGTSGYTYEQYF.

The chain recombines TRBV30 with TRBJ1-1, with D maybe TRBD1 (6 bases). The CDR3 totals 13 residues. The V gene's germline CDR1 is GTSNPN and CDR2 SVGIG (reference sequence). Trimming took 5 bases from V and 4 from J, leaving 14 bases between them. CDR3 DNA sequence: TGTGCCTGGGCGGTAGGGGGTGGCACTGAAGCTTTCTTT. It translates to CAWAVGGGTEAFF.

A single count supports this clone. This rearrangement joins TRBV6-6 to TRBJ2-7; 10 nucleotides match TRBD2. With 2 bases clipped from V and 6 bases from J, the junction kept 10 bases outside the gene matches. The CDR3 loop spans 16 amino acids. Germline CDR1 and CDR2: MNHNY and SVGAGI (reference sequence). CDR3 residues: CASSYEGGTSVFEQYF. The CDR3 nucleotides are TGTGCCAGCAGTTACGAGGGCGGGACTAGCGTGTTCGAGCAGTACTTC.

CDR3: CAWSRQGSGANVLTF. In DNA, the CDR3 is TGTGCCTGGAGTCGACAGGGATCTGGGGCCAACGTCCTGACTTTC. J is TRBJ2-6 and V is TRBV30; 7 positions match TRBD1. Germline-derived CDR1 and CDR2 are GTSNPN and SVGIG (reference sequence). This CDR3 contains 15 residues. Trimming removed 2 bases from V and 1 base from J; junction bases left unmatched: 2.

The genes are TRBV10-3 and TRBJ1-4; 7 bases line up with TRBD1. This CDR3 is 13 amino acids long. Germline CDR1 is ENHRY and CDR2 is SYGVKD. V trimming: 10 bases; J trimming: 4 bases; junction bases outside the gene matches: 6. In DNA, the CDR3 is TGTGCCACCAGGGACAGACTTAATGAAAAACTGTTTTTT. Translated, it gives CATRDRLNEKLFF.

V and J are TRBV19 and TRBJ2-2; D is unclear. Trimming removed 3 bases at V and 6 bases at J, with 11 bases between. This CDR3 is 14 amino acids long. Germline CDR1 and CDR2: LNHDA and SQIVND (reference sequence). In DNA, the CDR3 is TGTGCCAGTAGTATCATGTCCACATCCGGGGAGCTGTTTTTT. As protein: CASSIMSTSGELFF. The full variable domain, with the rest looked up from reference TRBV19 and TRBJ2-2, is DGGITQSPKYLFRKEGQNVTLSCEQNLNHDAMYWYRQDPGQGLRLIYYSQIVNDFQKGDIAEGYSVSREKKESFPLTVTSAQKNPTAFYLCASSIMSTSGELFFGEGSRLTVL.

The genes are TRBV30 and TRBJ2-1; 9 nucleotides agree with TRBD1. CDR3 size: 15 residues. J lost 5 bases, V lost 2 bases, and 7 bases had no gene match. Germline V gives CDR1 GTSNPN, CDR2 SVGIG (reference sequence). The CDR3 DNA follows: TGTGCCTGGAGTCTAACCGGGACAGGGAACAATGAGCAGTTCTTC. It is translated as CAWSLTGTGNNEQFF. Full variable domain (missing parts from reference TRBV30 and TRBJ2-1): SQTIHQWPATLVQPVGSPLSLECTVEGTSNPNLYWYRQAAGRGLQLLFYSVGIGQISSEVPQNLSASRPQDRQFILSSKKLLLSDSGFYLCAWSLTGTGNNEQFFGPGTRLTVL.

In DNA form, the CDR3 reads TGTGCCAGCAGTCCTACCTCAGGGGGCCGGACTGAAGCTTTCTTT. Protein: CASSPTSGGRTEAFF. V is TRBV27 and J is TRBJ1-1; 8 bases are a match to TRBD1. Trimming took 5 bases from V and 5 from J; bases not matched to a gene: 10. The CDR3 consists of 15 residues. From germline, CDR1 is MNHEY and CDR2 SMNVEV (reference sequence).